This T cell receptor beta chain was found in a study of blood T cell repertoires in COVID-19. V lost 1 base and J lost 8, with 12 bases in between. Germline CDR1 and CDR2: MNHNS and SASEGT. CDR3 size: 15 residues. The table came from immunoSEQ multiplex PCR; TCRdb's copy has only in-frame clones and leaves some out. The sample includes roughly 270,000 clones, roughly 87% of them seen just once. Source material: peripheral blood. The receptor's source is a man younger than 35 with active or convalescent COVID-19. The chain uses TRBV6-1 and TRBJ1-6, with a possible D match to TRBD1 (6 bases). CDR3 in DNA: TGTGCCAGCAGTGAAGACAGGGTAGGAGATTCACCCCTCCACTTT. Amino acid sequence: CASSEDRVGDSPLHF.